This TCR beta chain was captured in a study of cytomegalovirus exposure and HLA in healthy donors. Study summary: An earlier analysis found some 100 million unique TCR beta sequences from about 179 million T cells. Whole-study findings and limits: Most TCR beta V segments were productive about 90% or about 30% of the time in an earlier analysis. A later analysis linked a missense variant in DCLRE1C to the trimming of TCR beta V and J genes.

This clone showed up just a few times. The target antigen is unknown. It was with 60 Vbeta and 13 Jbeta primers that the PCR ran. Assay used: immunoSEQ multiplex PCR; TCRdb lists only in-frame clones, some missing. The top ten hold around 6.6% of the sample, which has 150,000 to 160,000 clones, roughly 80% seen once. This CDR3 contains 17 residues. V was trimmed by 4 bases and J by 6 bases, leaving 25 bases between them. Germline CDR1 and CDR2: SGHDT and YYEEEE. Whereas donors were nominally healthy upon sampling, unrecorded immune exposures were probable. Sequenced input: PBMCs. V usage is TRBV5-6 and J usage is TRBJ1-1; no reliable D call. The TCR was taken from a woman in her forties or fifties in good health and CMV-seropositive. The DNA of the CDR3 is TGTGCCAGCAGCACGGAGGTCGTCGAAACCCCGGGCGCTGAAGCTTTCTTT. Amino acids: CASSTEVVETPGAEAFF. The whole variable domain, filled in from reference TRBV5-6 and TRBJ1-1, reads DAGVTQSPTHLIKTRGQQVTLRCSPKSGHDTVSWYQQALGQGPQFIFQYYEEEERQRGNFPDRFSGHQFPNYSSELNVNALLLGDSALYLCASSTEVVETPGAEAFFGQGTRLTVV.